What follows describes a single T cell receptor beta chain. CDR1 and CDR2 (germline): LNHNV, YYDKDF (reference sequence). CDR3 length equals 14 residues. The V gene lost 8 bases and the J gene lost 0 bases, with 11 bases spanning the gap. This entry comes from a study of sequential checkpoint blockade in melanoma. Sample treatment: randomized to nivolumab then ipilimumab (arm A) or the reverse (arm B). TCRdb's table, derived via immunoSEQ multiplex PCR, lists solely in-frame clones and lacks some. The data show roughly 18,000 clones, around 70% seen once. The clonotype originates from a human donor with melanoma. The chain combines TRBV15 with TRBJ1-3; D is unresolved. This sample comprised tumor tissue (inferred from file names), obtained from a patient given nivolumab and ipilimumab in sequence. The CDR3 region has the DNA TGTGCCACCCTCCGCGACCCCTCTGGAAACACCATATATTTT. Amino acid sequence: CATLRDPSGNTIYF.